This TCR beta chain was identified in a study of shared clonotypes between healthy human individuals. As for the study in general: Participating donors consisted of two women and a few men aged 18 to 49. Whole-study results and caveats: Naive CD4 clonotypes were shared across several donors at approximately 5.3%.

The CD4+ fraction was divided into a CD45RA+ naive subset and a CD45RA-negative memory subset. Here immunoSEQ multiplex PCR was the method, and the copy in TCRdb shows in-frame clones only, minus some. The sample yields 2 million to 2.5 million clones, 95% seen once. Trimming shortened V by 2 bases and J by 6 bases, and 19 bases separated the two germline ends. Per germline, CDR1 MRHNA and CDR2 SNTAGT. This CDR3 comprises 17 residues. About this clone itself: Antigen unknown.

Sequencing used naive CD4+ T cells sorted from blood. As to subset: CD45RA+ positively selected. The rearrangement joins TRBV6-4 to TRBJ2-2; possibly TRBD1 or TRBD2 for D (5 bases each). The clonotype comes from a man aged 18 to 30 in good health. Here the CDR3 DNA reads TGTGCCAGCAGTGACGGGGCCCTCGGTTTGAGGGCCGGGGAGCTGTTTTTT. Its protein product is CASSDGALGLRAGELFF.